This is a list of T cell receptor beta chains from one sample in a study of identical twins. MiXCR, applied by TCRdb to the 5' RACE reads, yields one record per CDR3 protein. The data show under 1 million distinct CDR3 sequences, around 12% seen once. These data were also filed under a second study, of yellow fever vaccine responses in identical twins.

The sequenced material came from PBMCs. Every receptor here comes from a woman aged 18-30 years in good health. CDR3s include the opening cysteine and the closing phenylalanine or tryptophan. D genes are given only for firm matches. Only part of the rows carry a size: once, few, many, or a class if the clone is expanded.

J,size,D,V,CDR3,DNA
TRBJ2-1,many,TRBD2,TRBV7-9,CASSLLAGGPNEQFF,TGTGCCAGCAGTCTCCTAGCGGGGGGGCCTAATGAGCAGTTCTTC
TRBJ2-3,few,TRBD2,TRBV12-3/TRBV12-4,CASSPAGLGDTQYF,TGTGCCAGCAGTCCAGCGGGGTTGGGAGATACGCAGTATTTT
TRBJ2-7,.,.,TRBV6-2/TRBV6-3,CASSYRGTAYEQYF,TGTGCCAGCAGTTATCGCGGGACAGCCTACGAGCAGTACTTC
TRBJ1-6,few,.,TRBV19,CASTSGRLNSPLHF,TGTGCCAGTACCTCGGGGCGACTTAATTCACCCCTCCACTTT
TRBJ1-5,few,.,TRBV5-1,CASSHRTEMGSNQPQHF,TGCGCCAGCAGCCATCGGACAGAAATGGGGTCCAATCAGCCCCAGCATTTT
TRBJ2-7,few,TRBD2,TRBV7-8,CASSLPLRLAVSYEQYF,TGTGCCAGCAGCTTACCGCTGAGACTAGCGGTCTCCTACGAGCAGTACTTC
TRBJ2-1,few,.,TRBV5-1,CASSSAGQVNEQFF,TGCGCCAGCAGCTCGGCGGGACAAGTCAATGAGCAGTTCTTC
TRBJ1-2,.,.,TRBV4-1,CASSHLPPGTPNGYTF,TGCGCCAGCAGCCACCTCCCACCAGGGACCCCGAATGGCTACACCTTC
TRBJ2-7,.,TRBD2,TRBV29-1,CSVGGTSDSYEQYF,TGCAGCGTGGGGGGGACTAGCGACTCCTACGAGCAGTACTTC
TRBJ1-4,few,.,TRBV7-9,CASSPGGGVTEKLFF,TGTGCCAGCAGCCCTGGTGGGGGGGTTACTGAAAAACTGTTTTTT
TRBJ2-2,.,.,TRBV7-7,CASSPRDSFTGELFF,TGTGCCAGCAGCCCCCGGGACTCTTTCACCGGGGAGCTGTTTTTT
TRBJ2-5,many,TRBD2,TRBV12-3/TRBV12-4,CASSLGLAGAYQETQYF,TGTGCCAGCAGTTTGGGGCTAGCGGGGGCCTACCAAGAGACCCAGTACTTC
TRBJ2-3,few,.,TRBV10-1,CASSEIRADTQYF,TGCGCCAGCAGTGAGATTCGCGCAGATACGCAGTATTTT
TRBJ2-1,.,.,TRBV7-8,CASLGDSGYNEQFF,TGTGCCAGCCTGGGGGACTCGGGCTACAATGAGCAGTTCTTC
TRBJ1-1,few,.,TRBV5-1,CASSLSPGVTEAFF,TGCGCCAGCAGCTTGTCGCCAGGGGTCACTGAAGCTTTCTTT
TRBJ2-5,.,.,TRBV20-1,CSARTLLRSGQETQYF,TGCAGTGCTAGAACTTTGTTGAGGAGCGGTCAAGAGACCCAGTACTTC
TRBJ2-1,once,TRBD2,TRBV2,CAISGGASNEQFF,TGTGCCATAAGCGGGGGGGCTTCTAATGAGCAGTTCTTC
TRBJ2-6,few,TRBD1,TRBV6-5,CASSSGQGVAGANVLTF,TGTGCCAGCAGTTCGGGACAGGGAGTAGCTGGGGCCAACGTCCTGACTTTC
TRBJ2-5,.,.,TRBV12-3/TRBV12-4,CASSLSPMQQETQYF,TGTGCCAGCAGTTTGTCCCCAATGCAACAAGAGACCCAGTACTTC
TRBJ1-2,few,.,TRBV12-3/TRBV12-4,CASSLWTAVEYGYTF,TGTGCCAGCAGTTTATGGACAGCGGTAGAATATGGCTACACCTTC
TRBJ2-5,.,.,TRBV19,CASSIGGWGYQETQYF,TGTGCCAGTAGTATAGGGGGTTGGGGATACCAAGAGACCCAGTACTTC
TRBJ2-2,few,.,TRBV7-2,CASSPVGQINTGELFF,TGTGCCAGCAGCCCAGTGGGGCAGATAAACACCGGGGAGCTGTTTTTT
TRBJ2-5,few,TRBD1,TRBV5-1,CASSAGQGQTQYF,TGCGCCAGCAGCGCGGGACAGGGGCAGACCCAGTACTTC
TRBJ2-5,few,TRBD2,TRBV7-8,CASSRLAGLQETQYF,TGTGCCAGCAGCCGTCTAGCGGGACTTCAAGAGACCCAGTACTTC
TRBJ2-2,.,.,TRBV12-3/TRBV12-4,CASSLAGRTGELFF,TGTGCCAGCAGTTTAGCGGGGAGGACCGGGGAGCTGTTTTTT
TRBJ2-6,.,.,TRBV5-1,CASAQGGAGANVLTF,TGCGCCAGCGCCCAGGGGGGTGCTGGGGCCAACGTCCTGACTTTC
TRBJ1-6,.,TRBD1,TRBV6-1,CASTQTGGMASPLHF,TGTGCCAGCACTCAAACAGGGGGGATGGCTTCACCCCTCCACTTT
TRBJ2-1,few,.,TRBV11-2,CASSSRRDRWDEQFF,TGTGCCAGCAGCTCACGGCGAGACCGCTGGGATGAGCAGTTCTTC
TRBJ1-1,.,.,TRBV2,CASKEEMNTEAFF,TGTGCCAGCAAAGAAGAAATGAACACTGAAGCTTTCTTT
TRBJ2-5,.,.,TRBV14,CASSQDFTARETQYF,TGTGCCAGCAGCCAAGATTTCACGGCCCGGGAGACCCAGTACTTC
TRBJ1-6,few,.,TRBV7-6,CASSSSPAISPLHF,TGTGCCAGCAGCTCGTCCCCCGCGATTTCACCCCTCCACTTT
TRBJ2-2,.,.,TRBV9,CASSGGGGRVVGELFF,TGTGCCAGCAGCGGGGGAGGGGGACGTGTCGTCGGGGAGCTGTTTTTT
TRBJ1-6,few,TRBD1,TRBV11-2,CASSLGTGRNSPLHF,TGTGCCAGCAGCTTGGGGACAGGGCGTAATTCACCCCTCCACTTT
TRBJ2-1,few,.,TRBV7-2,CASSFERGTDEQFF,TGTGCCAGCAGCTTCGAAAGGGGCACAGATGAGCAGTTCTTC
TRBJ1-1,many,TRBD1,TRBV5-1,CASSGTANTEAFF,TGCGCCAGCAGCGGGACAGCGAACACTGAAGCTTTCTTT
TRBJ2-1,few,TRBD2,TRBV3-1,CASSQGALAGVSYNEQFF,TGTGCCTCCAGCCAAGGGGCACTAGCGGGAGTCTCCTACAATGAGCAGTTCTTC
TRBJ2-2,few,.,TRBV5-1,CASSLSPRDVDTGELFF,TGCGCCAGCAGCTTGTCTCCCAGGGACGTTGACACCGGGGAGCTGTTTTTT
TRBJ2-2,many,.,TRBV5-4,CASSFGQINTGELFF,TGTGCCAGCAGCTTCGGGCAGATAAACACCGGGGAGCTGTTTTTT
TRBJ2-7,few,TRBD2,TRBV6-2/TRBV6-3,CASSKPGLAGVSAEQYF,TGTGCCAGCAGTAAGCCAGGACTAGCGGGAGTCTCGGCCGAGCAGTACTTC
TRBJ2-1,.,TRBD2,TRBV7-9,CASSSTSFSYNEQFF,TGTGCCAGCAGCTCGACTAGCTTTTCCTACAATGAGCAGTTCTTC
TRBJ2-1,few,.,TRBV6-2/TRBV6-3,CASSYSRKRGGPPIYYNEQFF,TGTGCCAGCAGTTACTCGAGGAAAAGGGGGGGGCCCCCTATCTACTACAATGAGCAGTTCTTC
TRBJ2-3,.,TRBD2,TRBV7-2,CASSFRSGRTDTQYF,TGTGCCAGCAGCTTTAGGAGCGGGAGGACAGATACGCAGTATTTT
TRBJ2-4,.,TRBD2,TRBV3-1,CASSQGTAGLAKNIQYF,TGTGCCAGCAGCCAAGGCACAGCGGGGTTAGCCAAAAACATTCAGTACTTC
TRBJ2-6,.,.,TRBV7-9,CASSRTGTGANVLTF,TGTGCCAGCAGCCGTACAGGGACTGGGGCCAACGTCCTGACTTTC
TRBJ1-5,few,.,TRBV9,CASSVAENQPQHF,TGTGCCAGCAGCGTAGCCGAAAATCAGCCCCAGCATTTT
TRBJ1-1,many,TRBD1,TRBV6-5,CASSSGQGAQGTEAFF,TGTGCCAGCAGTTCCGGACAGGGGGCGCAGGGTACTGAAGCTTTCTTT
TRBJ1-2,few,.,TRBV20-1,CSAGSFKAKTNYGYTF,TGCAGTGCTGGGTCATTCAAGGCTAAGACTAACTATGGCTACACCTTC
TRBJ2-2,few,TRBD1,TRBV19,CASSIPGQGHTGELFF,TGTGCCAGTAGTATCCCGGGACAGGGGCATACCGGGGAGCTGTTTTTT
TRBJ2-5,many,.,TRBV12-3/TRBV12-4,CASSLGQGVQYF,TGTGCCAGCAGTTTAGGCCAGGGAGTCCAGTACTTC
TRBJ1-1,.,.,TRBV29-1,CSVDQGMMNTEAFF,TGCAGCGTTGACCAGGGGATGATGAACACTGAAGCTTTCTTT